This T cell receptor (beta chain) is from a study of cytomegalovirus exposure and HLA in healthy donors. The primer mix had 60 Vbeta and 13 Jbeta primers. Only in-frame clones appear in the TCRdb table, and some are missing; sequencing was by immunoSEQ multiplex PCR. The data hold roughly 100,000 clones, with approximately 64% observed a single time. The CDR3 covers 15 residues. The V gene end was trimmed by 6 bases and the J gene end by 1 base; junction bases not matched to a gene: 4. Germline CDR1 GTSNPN, CDR2 SVGIG (reference sequence). Sequencing was performed on PBMCs. The sequence derives from a human donor in good health. This chain connects TRBV30 to TRBJ2-2; 11 bases line up with TRBD1. This CDR3 is CACGQGAGNTGELFF. In DNA form, the CDR3 reads TGTGCCTGCGGACAGGGGGCGGGGAACACCGGGGAGCTGTTTTTT.